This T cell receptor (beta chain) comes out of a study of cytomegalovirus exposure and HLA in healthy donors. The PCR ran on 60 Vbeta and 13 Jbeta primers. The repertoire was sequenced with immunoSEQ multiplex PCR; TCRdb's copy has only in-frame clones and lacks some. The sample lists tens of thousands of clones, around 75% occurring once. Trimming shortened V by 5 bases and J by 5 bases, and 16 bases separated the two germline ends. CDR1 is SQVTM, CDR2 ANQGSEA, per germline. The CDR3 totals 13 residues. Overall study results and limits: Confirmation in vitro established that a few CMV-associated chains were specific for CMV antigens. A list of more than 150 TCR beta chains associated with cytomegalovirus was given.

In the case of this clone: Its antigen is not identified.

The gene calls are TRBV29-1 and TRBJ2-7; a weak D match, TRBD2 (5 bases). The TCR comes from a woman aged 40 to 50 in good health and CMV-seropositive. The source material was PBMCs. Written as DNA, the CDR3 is TGCAGCGTTAACCGGTACCCGAGGGACGAGCAGTACTTC. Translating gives CSVNRYPRDEQYF.